These 10 T cell receptor beta chains share one sample of origin, sequenced in a study of T cell repertoires in cytomegalovirus infection. From the reads, TCRdb called clonotypes with MiXCR, one entry per CDR3 protein. The data hold approximately 260,000 distinct CDR3 sequences, with over 15% observed a single time. The sequenced sample consisted of CD8+ T cells from PBMCs. These receptors originate from a human donor in good health (CMV status not recorded). Some clones in this sample may be carry-over from other donors' samples.

This clonotype was seen a handful of times. The chain combines TRBV6-5 with TRBJ2-7; 7 nucleotides match TRBD1. There are 15 residues in the CDR3. The germline V gene encodes CDR1 MNHEY and CDR2 SVGAGI. The V segment lost 4 bases and the J segment 2 bases; nucleotides outside the gene matches: 8. The CDR3 spells CASSLTGEGTYEQYF. In DNA, the CDR3 is TGTGCCAGCAGTTTAACAGGGGAAGGGACCTACGAGCAGTACTTC.

This clonotype was seen a handful of times. The chain employs TRBV7-9 and TRBJ1-6; D is possibly TRBD1 (5 bases). Between the trimmed V and J ends, which lost 0 bases and 3 bases, there was a span of 12 bases. From germline, CDR1 is SEHNR and CDR2 FQNEAQ (reference sequence). The CDR3 runs 17 residues. CDR3 protein: CASSLATGTDYNSPLHF. The CDR3 DNA follows: TGTGCCAGCAGCTTAGCCACGGGGACCGACTATAATTCACCCCTCCACTTT.

J is TRBJ2-1 and V is TRBV27; D is tentatively TRBD1 or TRBD2 (5 bases each). This CDR3 spans 12 amino acids. Deletions cut 10 bases from V and 4 bases from J, with 11 bases between. Germline values: CDR1 MNHEY, CDR2 SMNVEV (reference sequence). The DNA of the CDR3 is TGTGCCACCGGATGGGGGTACAATGAGCAGTTCTTC. This sequence encodes CATGWGYNEQFF.

In this sample, this clonotype turned up many times. V and J are TRBV12-3 or TRBV12-4 and TRBJ2-3, with 10 bases matching TRBD2. V gave up 8 bases and J gave up 6 bases; unmatched junction bases: 5. This CDR3 is built from 13 residues. This CDR3 is CASEGLASDTQYF. The DNA for the CDR3 is TGTGCCAGCGAGGGACTAGCGTCGGATACGCAGTATTTT.

Regarding this clonotype: One end of the junction is discordant with germline, which a read error may explain. The chain links TRBV11-2 to TRBJ2-7, with D possibly TRBD1 on 5 matching bases. The CDR3 covers 14 residues. CDR1 and CDR2 from the germline V gene are SGHAT and FQNNGV. The CDR3: CASILAQASYEQYF. CDR3 sequence (DNA): TGTGCCAGCATCTTAGCACAGGCGTCCTACGAGCAGTACTTC.

This clonotype was seen ten or more times. The rearrangement joins TRBV5-4 to TRBJ1-1; tentatively, D is TRBD1 (5 bases). Germline V lookup: CDR1 SGHNT, CDR2 YYREEE (reference sequence). V lost 4 bases, J lost 4 bases, and 11 bases lay in between. This CDR3 comprises 13 residues. CDR3 region: CASSESGGTEAFF. Here the CDR3 DNA reads TGTGCCAGCAGCGAATCGGGGGGCACTGAAGCTTTCTTT.

This rearrangement joins TRBV7-9 to TRBJ2-7, with 7 bases aligning to TRBD2. The CDR3 is 14 residues long. CDR1 and CDR2 from the germline V gene are SEHNR and FQNEAQ (reference sequence). Unmatched junction bases numbered 5, after V lost 6 bases and J lost 0 bases. The CDR3 nucleotides are TGTGCCAGCAGTAACGGGGGGACCTCCTACGAGCAGTACTTC. Translating gives CASSNGGTSYEQYF.

The CDR3: CASKAVGYEQYF. DNA for the CDR3: TGTGCCAGCAAGGCTGTAGGGTACGAGCAGTACTTC. The chain recombines TRBV7-8 with TRBJ2-7; no definite D call. The CDR3 has 12 amino acids. V was shortened by 7 bases and J by 4 bases, with 11 bases between the two germline ends. CDR1 is SGHVS, CDR2 FQNEAQ, per germline.

This chain connects TRBV20-1 to TRBJ1-3, with D possibly being TRBD1 (5 bases). CDR1 and CDR2 from the germline V gene are DFQATT and SNEGSKA (reference sequence). Trimming pared 6 bases from V and 0 bases from J, leaving 9 bases between. This CDR3 has 13 residues. CDR3: CSATDSSGNTIYF. The CDR3 bases are TGCAGTGCAACCGACAGCTCTGGAAACACCATATATTTT.

This clonotype was seen a handful of times. V usage is TRBV20-1 and J usage is TRBJ2-7, with D perhaps matching TRBD2 (6 bases). The CDR3 has 14 amino acids. The germline V gene encodes CDR1 DFQATT and CDR2 SNEGSKA (reference sequence). V lost 6 bases, J lost 2 bases, and 17 bases lay in between. CDR3 sequence reads: CSARQSGPPYEQYF. In DNA form, the CDR3 reads TGCAGTGCCCGACAAAGCGGGCCCCCCTACGAGCAGTACTTC.